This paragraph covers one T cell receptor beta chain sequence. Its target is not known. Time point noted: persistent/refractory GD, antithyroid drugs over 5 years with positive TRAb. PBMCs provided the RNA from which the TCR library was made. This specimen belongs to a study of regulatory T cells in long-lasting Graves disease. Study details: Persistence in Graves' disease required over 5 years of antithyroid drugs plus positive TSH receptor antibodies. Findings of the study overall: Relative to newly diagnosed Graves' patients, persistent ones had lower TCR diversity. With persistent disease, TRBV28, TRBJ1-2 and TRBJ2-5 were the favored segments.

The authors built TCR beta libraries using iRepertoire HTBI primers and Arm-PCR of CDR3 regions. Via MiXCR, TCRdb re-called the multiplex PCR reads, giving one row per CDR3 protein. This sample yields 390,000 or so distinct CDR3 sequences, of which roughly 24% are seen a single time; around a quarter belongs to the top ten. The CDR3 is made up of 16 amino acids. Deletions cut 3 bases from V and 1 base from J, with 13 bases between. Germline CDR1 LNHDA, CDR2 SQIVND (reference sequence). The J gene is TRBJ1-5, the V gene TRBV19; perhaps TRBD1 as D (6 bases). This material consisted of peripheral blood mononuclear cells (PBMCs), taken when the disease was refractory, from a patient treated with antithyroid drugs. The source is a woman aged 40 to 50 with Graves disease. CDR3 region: CASSIGQGHSNQPQHF. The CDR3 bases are TGTGCCAGTAGTATCGGTCAGGGGCACAGCAATCAGCCCCAGCATTTT.